One sample yielded the 29 T cell receptor beta chains listed below, sequenced in a study of low-dose radiotherapy and immunotherapy resistance in tumors. Time point reported: after trial treatment. Treatment: LDRT plus nivolumab, ipilimumab, low-dose cyclophosphamide and aspirin (RACIN trial). Both TCRalpha and TCRbeta chains were reverse transcribed with V-gene-specific primers. TCR amplification used 20 PCR cycles, a constant-region primer and a V-primer adapter. TCRdb analysed the reads with MiXCR anew, one entry per CDR3 protein. The sample holds under 95,000 distinct CDR3 sequences, 17% seen once. This sample comprised PBMCs, obtained after low-dose radiotherapy plus immunotherapy. The receptor set was obtained from a male donor with prostate cancer.

On this clonotype itself: A far larger clone is one base from this, pointing to a likely read error. The chain uses TRBV9 and TRBJ2-1; 9 bases agree with TRBD1. The CDR3 contains 15 residues. Germline loops: CDR1 SGDLS, CDR2 YYNGEE. The V segment lost 3 bases and the J segment 10 bases; nucleotides outside the gene matches: 11. CDR3: CASSEGTGSSYEQFF. CDR3 nucleotides: TGTGCCAGCAGCGAAGGGACAGGGAGCTCCTACGAGCAGTTCTTC.

The chain employs TRBV29-1 and TRBJ2-1; D could derive from TRBD1 or TRBD2 (5 bases each). This CDR3 is 11 amino acids long. Germline V gene lookup returns CDR1 SQVTM and CDR2 ANQGSEA. Trimming stripped 3 bases from V and 14 bases from J, with 14 bases between. The CDR3 loop is CSVDAGLGEFF. The CDR3 coding sequence is TGCAGCGTTGACGCCGGCCTGGGGGAGTTCTTC.

The sample holds many counts of this clonotype. This rearrangement joins TRBV28 to TRBJ2-3; D unresolved. Germline V gene lookup returns CDR1 MDHEN and CDR2 SYDVKM. The CDR3 runs to 14 residues. Trimming shortened V by 2 bases and J by 5 bases, and 11 bases separated the two germline ends. CDR3 loop: CASSLKGWLDTQYF. In nucleotides, the CDR3 is TGTGCCAGCAGTTTAAAAGGGTGGTTAGATACGCAGTATTTT.

With regard to this clonotype: This likely stems from a read error, as it lies one base from a far larger clone. The chain has TRBV28 and TRBJ2-7, with D possibly matching TRBD2 (5 bases). CDR3 size: 14 residues. V lost 5 bases to trimming and J lost 7 bases, with 18 bases between them. Germline V lookup: CDR1 MDHEN, CDR2 SYDVKM. The CDR3 bases are TGTGCCAGCAGTCCTCGGGGAGAGCGGAATGAGCAGTACTTC. It codes for CASSPRGERNEQYF.

This clonotype was seen many times. V gene TRBV14 combines with J gene TRBJ2-7; weak D call: TRBD2 (6 bases). The germline gives CDR1 SGHDN, CDR2 FVKESK. This CDR3 contains 17 residues. Deletions cut 1 base from V and 7 bases from J, with 23 bases between. The DNA of the CDR3 is TGTGCCAGCAGCCAAGTGGAGGGTCCTAGCCGGAGTGTGGAGCAGTACTTC. This translates into CASSQVEGPSRSVEQYF.

This clonotype was seen ten or more times. This sequence joins TRBV30 and TRBJ2-1, with TRBD2 matching over 11 bases. The germline V gene has CDR1 GTSNPN and CDR2 SVGIG (reference sequence). CDR3 length equals 15 residues. J was trimmed by 3 bases and V by 2 bases; bases with no gene match: 3. CDR3 residues: CAWSRLAGNYNEQFF. Here the CDR3 DNA reads TGTGCCTGGAGTCGACTAGCGGGGAACTACAATGAGCAGTTCTTC.

This clonotype was counted between two and nine times. The CDR3 reads CASSLFGGLGEKLFF. The CDR3 DNA reads as TGTGCCAGCAGTTTATTCGGGGGGCTTGGTGAAAAACTGTTTTTT. The chain carries TRBV28 and TRBJ1-4, with a weak D call TRBD1 (6 bases). V lost 1 base, J lost 7 bases, and 13 bases lay in between. The CDR3 covers 15 residues. Per the germline V gene, CDR1 is MDHEN and CDR2 is SYDVKM. The whole variable domain, remainder taken from reference TRBV28 and TRBJ1-4, is DVKVTQSSRYLVKRTGEKVFLECVQDMDHENMFWYRQDPGLGLRLIYFSYDVKMKEKGDIPEGYSVSREKKERFSLILESASTNQTSMYLCASSLFGGLGEKLFFGSGTQLSVL.

In its sample, this clonotype was seen many times. The genes are TRBV28 and TRBJ1-4; unclear D gene. The CDR3 has 10 amino acids. Trimming took 10 bases from V and 8 from J, leaving 8 bases between them. Germline values: CDR1 MDHEN, CDR2 SYDVKM. The CDR3 nucleotides read TGTGCCACTGCCGGAGAAAAACTGTTTTTT. It specifies CATAGEKLFF.

This clonotype was counted ten times or more. J is TRBJ2-5 and V is TRBV15, with D maybe TRBD2 (5 bases). V was cut by 0 bases and J by 5 bases, with 16 bases left in between. Germline assignment: CDR1 LNHNV and CDR2 YYDKDF (reference sequence). This CDR3 comprises 16 residues. The CDR3 spells CATSRDINWEMETQYF. The CDR3 nucleotides read TGTGCCACCAGCAGAGATATAAATTGGGAGATGGAGACCCAGTACTTC.

In its sample, this clonotype was seen many times. This chain connects TRBV20-1 to TRBJ2-1; 12 bases fit TRBD2. Germline CDR1 and CDR2: DFQATT and SNEGSKA (reference sequence). The V gene end was trimmed by 6 bases and the J gene end by 3 bases; junction bases not matched to a gene: 6. The CDR3 runs 15 residues. The CDR3 DNA reads TGCAGTGCCGGAACACTAGCGGGAGGCTACAATGAGCAGTTCTTC. Translated, it gives CSAGTLAGGYNEQFF.

This clonotype was recorded many times. The chain is built from TRBV28 and TRBJ2-2, with D possibly TRBD2 on 6 matching bases. The CDR3 spans 12 residues. Deletions cut 5 bases from V and 10 bases from J, with 11 bases between. CDR1 MDHEN and CDR2 SYDVKM come from the germline V gene. In DNA, the CDR3 is TGTGCCAGCAGTATAGGGAGGAAGGAGCTGTTTTTT. As protein: CASSIGRKELFF. Full variable domain (rest looked up from reference TRBV28 and TRBJ2-2): DVKVTQSSRYLVKRTGEKVFLECVQDMDHENMFWYRQDPGLGLRLIYFSYDVKMKEKGDIPEGYSVSREKKERFSLILESASTNQTSMYLCASSIGRKELFFGEGSRLTVL.

This clonotype was seen repeatedly, ten times or more. This chain connects TRBV28 to TRBJ2-7; D is possibly TRBD1 (7 bases). CDR3 length: 14 residues. The germline V and J ends were trimmed by 7 bases and 1 base, with 14 bases remaining between them. Germline loops: CDR1 MDHEN, CDR2 SYDVKM. The CDR3 region is CASTRGRGSYEQYF. In DNA form, the CDR3 reads TGTGCCAGCACAAGGGGGCGGGGTTCCTACGAGCAGTACTTC.

This clonotype was recorded many times. The chain joins TRBV20-1 to TRBJ2-7, with a possible D match to TRBD1 (5 bases). The CDR3 has 13 amino acids. The V gene lost 6 bases and the J gene lost 0 bases, with 12 bases spanning the gap. Germline assignment: CDR1 DFQATT and CDR2 SNEGSKA (reference sequence). The CDR3 spells CSATARISYEQYF. The CDR3 DNA reads TGCAGTGCGACAGCCAGGATCTCCTACGAGCAGTACTTC.

Ten or more counts support this clonotype. The CDR3 nucleotides are TGCAGCGTTGAATTAGGGAGTGGAAACACCATATATTTT. It specifies CSVELGSGNTIYF. The chain uses TRBV29-1 and TRBJ1-3; no clear D gene. CDR1 and CDR2 (germline): SQVTM, ANQGSEA. The CDR3 spans 13 residues. V dropped 2 bases and J dropped 3 bases, with 8 bases sitting between them.

This clonotype was observed at least ten times. In DNA form, the CDR3 reads TGTGCCAGCAGTGGTGGGTCCGTTCAGTTCTTC. It codes for CASSGGSVQFF. The chain combines TRBV2 with TRBJ2-1; D unclear. Trimming stripped 4 bases from V and 13 bases from J, with 11 bases between. CDR1 and CDR2 (germline): SNHLY, FYNNEI. CDR3 length: 11 amino acids.

This clonotype was seen many times. V gene TRBV27 combines with J gene TRBJ1-5; perhaps TRBD1 as D (5 bases). Germline V gene lookup returns CDR1 MNHEY and CDR2 SMNVEV (reference sequence). Trimming took 6 bases from V and 2 from J, leaving 14 bases between them. The CDR3 runs 15 residues. The CDR3 loop reads CASSPVGAGNQPQHF. CDR3 bases: TGTGCCAGCAGCCCCGTTGGGGCCGGCAATCAGCCCCAGCATTTT.

On this clonotype itself: The germline gene is not matched at one end of the junction; a read error may be the cause. CDR3 region: CASSQVRRGTQYF. Here the CDR3 DNA reads TGCGCCAGCAGCCAAGTGCGGAGGGGGACCCAGTACTTC. V is TRBV5-4 and J is TRBJ2-5, with D perhaps TRBD2 (6 bases). This CDR3 region has 13 residues. The germline V gene has CDR1 SGHNT and CDR2 YYREEE (reference sequence).

This clonotype has at least ten counts. The chain is built from TRBV5-6 and TRBJ2-6; 8 bases align to TRBD1. V lost 3 bases, J lost 0 bases, and 8 bases stayed unmatched. CDR3 length: 18 residues. From germline, CDR1 is SGHDT and CDR2 YYEEEE. DNA for the CDR3: TGTGCCAGCAGCTCTCTGACAGGGGCAAGCTCTGGGGCCAACGTCCTGACTTTC. Its protein is CASSSLTGASSGANVLTF.

This clonotype was found many times. As DNA, the CDR3 is TGCAGTGTCTGGGGTAGCGGGAGGGGAACCTCCTACAATGAGCAGTTCTTC. Protein sequence: CSVWGSGRGTSYNEQFF. This rearrangement joins TRBV20-1 to TRBJ2-1, with 11 bases matching TRBD2. The CDR3 is 17 residues long. The trim removed 7 bases at V and 0 bases at J, leaving 11 bases unmatched. Germline values: CDR1 DFQATT, CDR2 SNEGSKA (reference sequence).

As to this clonotype: This probably arose from a read error, given a far larger clone one base away. V and J are TRBV7-8 and TRBJ2-7, with 9 bases fitting TRBD1. CDR1 is SGHVS and CDR2 is FQNEAQ in the germline V gene. The CDR3 is 14 residues long. Unmatched junction bases numbered 9, after V lost 4 bases and J lost 8 bases. CDR3 region: CASSSVGQGLQQYF. The CDR3, as DNA: TGTGCCAGCAGCTCAGTGGGACAGGGACTCCAGCAGTACTTC.

This clonotype was counted many times. The rearrangement links TRBV9 to TRBJ1-1, with a weak D call TRBD1 (6 bases). Germline V gives CDR1 SGDLS, CDR2 YYNGEE. The CDR3 length is 14 residues. V shed 4 bases and J shed 3 bases, with 13 bases lying between them. CDR3 nucleotides: TGTGCCAGCAGCCGGGACACTTGGGACACTGAAGCTTTCTTT. Translating gives CASSRDTWDTEAFF.

This clonotype has ten or more counts. V usage is TRBV28 and J usage is TRBJ2-1; 9 bases match TRBD2. Trimming took 1 base from V and 8 from J; bases not matched to a gene: 12. The germline gives CDR1 MDHEN, CDR2 SYDVKM. CDR3 size: 17 residues. The CDR3 here is CASSLFTSGPPEDEQFF. Written as DNA, the CDR3 is TGTGCCAGCAGTTTATTTACTAGCGGGCCCCCGGAGGATGAGCAGTTCTTC.

This clonotype was detected many times. This chain connects TRBV5-1 to TRBJ1-1; 9 nucleotides agree with TRBD1. The CDR3 has 17 residues. Germline V lookup: CDR1 SGHRS, CDR2 YFSETQ. V dropped 2 bases and J dropped 5; count of bases not matched to a gene: 13. For the CDR3, the DNA is TGCGCCAGCAGCTTTACAGGGGGCGGAGTAGGAGAAACTGAAGCTTTCTTT. Translated: CASSFTGGGVGETEAFF.

This clonotype has ten or more counts. The chain carries TRBV24-1 and TRBJ2-7, with D possibly matching TRBD1 (5 bases). Trimming took 5 bases from V and 3 from J, leaving 16 bases between them. This CDR3 comprises 15 residues. CDR1 and CDR2 (germline): KGHDR, SFDVKD. CDR3 in amino acids: CATSGGNRSIYEQYF. The CDR3 DNA reads as TGTGCCACCAGTGGGGGTAACAGGTCAATCTACGAGCAGTACTTC.

In its sample, this clonotype was seen many times. V gene TRBV28 combines with J gene TRBJ2-7, with 7 bases fitting TRBD1. With 7 bases clipped from V and 0 bases from J, the junction kept 9 bases outside the gene matches. The CDR3 spans 15 residues. Germline V gene sequence: CDR1 MDHEN, CDR2 SYDVKM. The CDR3 nucleotides are TGTGCCAGCATTGGACAGGCGGCAGGCTCCTACGAGCAGTACTTC. Protein: CASIGQAAGSYEQYF. The variable domain in full, with the rest retrieved from reference TRBV28 and TRBJ2-7, is DVKVTQSSRYLVKRTGEKVFLECVQDMDHENMFWYRQDPGLGLRLIYFSYDVKMKEKGDIPEGYSVSREKKERFSLILESASTNQTSMYLCASIGQAAGSYEQYFGPGTRLTVT.

This clonotype has at least ten counts. This sequence joins TRBV29-1 and TRBJ2-1; 7 bases fit TRBD2. Trimming took 6 bases from V and 7 from J; bases not matched to a gene: 9. The CDR3 is 13 residues long. CDR1 and CDR2 (germline): SQVTM, ANQGSEA. For the CDR3, the DNA is TGCAGCGTAATCAGGACTAGGCAGAATGAGCAGTTCTTC. Residues: CSVIRTRQNEQFF.

This clonotype appeared once. A read error is the likely source, as a far larger clone sits one nucleotide away. The chain couples TRBV4-3 to TRBJ2-4; no reliable D call. Per the germline V gene, CDR1 is LGHNA and CDR2 is YSLEER. CDR3 length: 16 amino acids. V lost 1 base and J lost 13, with 23 bases in between. The CDR3 DNA sequence: TGCGCCAGCAGCCAAGTGGCCCTGAGCTCCTACAATGAGCAGTACTTC. Amino acid sequence: CASSQVALSSYNEQYF.

As to this clonotype: It differs at one base from a far larger clone, so likely a read error. The chain is built from TRBV6-1 and TRBJ2-1; no definite D call. The ends were cut back, 7 bases at V and 9 bases at J, with 10 bases in the middle. This CDR3 is 11 amino acids long. Germline V lookup: CDR1 MNHNS, CDR2 SASEGT. CDR3 in amino acids: CASMSSREQFF. For the CDR3, the DNA is TGTGCCAGCATGTCCAGCCGTGAGCAGTTCTTC.

This clonotype was seen a handful of times. J is TRBJ2-1 and V is TRBV5-1, with D possibly being TRBD1 (5 bases). The CDR3 has 14 amino acids. V was cut by 1 base and J by 8 bases, with 13 bases left in between. The V gene's germline CDR1 is SGHRS and CDR2 YFSETQ. The CDR3 is CASSLYQGLYEQFF. The CDR3 nucleotides are TGCGCCAGCAGCTTGTATCAGGGTCTCTATGAGCAGTTCTTC.